The sequence of this T cell receptor beta chain was determined in a study of OX40 agonist ivuxolimab in advanced cancers. Study context: Cancers in dose escalation were hepatocellular, melanoma, renal cell and head and neck. At 82.7% male, the cohort had a mean age of around 56 years, ranging from about 20 to 79. Study findings and constraints: CD4+ T cells averaged fewer expanded clones than CD8+ T cells. Both CD4+ and CD8+ T cell populations in blood had undergone clonal expansion by week 6 at 0.1 to 3.0 mg/kg.

As concerns this clone: Its antigen is not identified.

Germline-derived CDR1 and CDR2 are LGHNT and FRNRAP. V lost 0 bases to trimming and J lost 3 bases, with 14 bases between them. This CDR3 has 16 residues. TCRdb's table, derived via immunoSEQ multiplex PCR, lists solely in-frame clones and lacks some. Of over 65,000 clones detected, approximately 86% appear once; the ten largest clones hold roughly 1.9%. This receptor was taken from an adult with an advanced solid tumor such as melanoma, head and neck, liver or kidney cancer. Sequenced here: CD4+ or CD8+ T cells sorted from blood, sampled in a trial of the OX40 agonist ivuxolimab. The chain recombines TRBV12-5 with TRBJ1-2, with a weak D call TRBD1 (5 bases). CDR3 residues: CASGLVLYGADYGYTF. CDR3 in DNA: TGTGCTAGTGGTTTGGTACTTTATGGGGCCGACTATGGCTACACCTTC.